These 27 T cell receptor beta chains share one sample of origin, sequenced in a study. In TCRdb, the RT-PCR reads were re-called with MiXCR into one record per CDR3 protein. The data contain almost 700,000 distinct CDR3 sequences, more than 13% of them seen just once; the ten biggest clones take up roughly 3.9%. The sample consisted of memory CD4+ T cells from blood. These receptor sequences come from a female donor in good health, serving as a healthy control.

The rearrangement uses TRBV28 and TRBJ1-5, with D perhaps TRBD1 (6 bases). Germline V CDR1 and CDR2: MDHEN, SYDVKM. The CDR3 totals 14 residues. V was shortened by 8 bases and J by 6 bases, with 17 bases between the two germline ends. CDR3 protein: CASGGGVRSQPQHF. The CDR3 nucleotides read TGTGCCAGCGGGGGCGGGGTCCGCAGTCAGCCCCAGCATTTT.

Many counts were recorded for this clonotype. The chain is built from TRBV5-6 and TRBJ2-2; maybe TRBD2 (6 bases). Germline CDR1 and CDR2: SGHDT and YYEEEE. Trimming left V 3 bases short and J 0 bases short, with 12 bases between. This CDR3 has 16 amino acids. The CDR3 spells CASSYGGPSNTGELFF. The CDR3 coding sequence is TGTGCCAGCAGCTACGGGGGACCTTCGAACACCGGGGAGCTGTTTTTT. The variable domain in full, completed from reference TRBV5-6 and TRBJ2-2, reads DAGVTQSPTHLIKTRGQQVTLRCSPKSGHDTVSWYQQALGQGPQFIFQYYEEEERQRGNFPDRFSGHQFPNYSSELNVNALLLGDSALYLCASSYGGPSNTGELFFGEGSRLTVL.

The sample holds a few counts of this clonotype. The rearrangement uses TRBV29-1 and TRBJ1-2; unclear D gene. The length of the CDR3 is 11 residues. The V end was cut by 4 bases, the J end by 7 bases, with 10 bases between. The germline gives CDR1 SQVTM, CDR2 ANQGSEA. The CDR3 DNA follows: TGCAGCGTTGTGCGGTACGGTGGCTACACCTTC. Translated, it gives CSVVRYGGYTF.

This clonotype was recorded many times. This rearrangement joins TRBV6-2 or TRBV6-3 to TRBJ2-7; D unclear. The ends were cut back, 10 bases at V and 3 bases at J, with 13 bases in the middle. Per the germline V gene, CDR1 is MNHEY and CDR2 is SVGEGT. The CDR3 extends over 12 amino acids. DNA for the CDR3: TGTGCCACCCTTAACACCTACTACGAGCAGTACTTC. It specifies CATLNTYYEQYF.

The chain uses TRBV27 and TRBJ2-7; possible D gene TRBD2, 5 bases. V lost 3 bases, J lost 10 bases, and 13 bases lay in between. CDR3 size: 12 residues. Germline V CDR1 and CDR2: MNHEY, SMNVEV (reference sequence). DNA of the CDR3: TGTGCCAGCAGTTTTGTCGGAGGAGATCAGTACTTC. This sequence encodes CASSFVGGDQYF.

The chain links TRBV12-3 or TRBV12-4 to TRBJ2-2, with D unresolved. V was pared by 7 bases and J by 7 bases, with 10 bases between. CDR3 length: 12 residues. This CDR3 is CASKSLGGELFF. CDR3 nucleotide sequence: TGTGCCAGCAAAAGTTTGGGCGGGGAGCTGTTTTTT.

V gene TRBV20-1 combines with J gene TRBJ2-7, with D possibly TRBD1 on 5 matching bases. Trimming shortened V by 2 bases and J by 5 bases, and 13 bases separated the two germline ends. Germline-derived CDR1 and CDR2 are DFQATT and SNEGSKA (reference sequence). The CDR3 is 13 residues long. CDR3 coding DNA: TGCAGTGCTAGAAAGGCCAGGGTGGACGAGCAGTACTTC. Protein: CSARKARVDEQYF.

This clonotype was seen only a few times. The V and J genes are TRBV7-2 and TRBJ2-1; no reliable D call. This CDR3 has 15 residues. V lost 6 bases to trimming and J lost 8 bases, with 20 bases between them. Germline V gene sequence: CDR1 SGHTA, CDR2 FQGNSA. CDR3 DNA: TGTGCCAGCAGTCGAAGGATGACGGGCGTCGATGAGCAGTTCTTC. This codes for CASSRRMTGVDEQFF.

This clonotype was detected many times. This rearrangement joins TRBV12-3 or TRBV12-4 to TRBJ2-3; D gene uncertain. This CDR3 region has 14 residues. The V end was cut by 6 bases, the J end by 0 bases, with 10 bases between. CDR3 region: CASSRVGSTDTQYF. For the CDR3, the DNA is TGTGCCAGCAGCCGGGTAGGGAGCACAGATACGCAGTATTTT.

This clonotype was detected ten times or more. The chain couples TRBV18 to TRBJ2-5; possibly TRBD1 for D (8 bases). This CDR3 is built from 15 residues. The germline gives CDR1 KGHSH, CDR2 LQKENI. V lost 2 bases and J 4 bases, leaving 14 bases between the germline ends. As DNA, the CDR3 is TGTGCCAGCTCACCAAGGACAGGGAGGGGAGAGACCCAGTACTTC. It codes for CASSPRTGRGETQYF. The full variable domain, its missing parts supplied by reference TRBV18 and TRBJ2-5, is NAGVMQNPRHLVRRRGQEARLRCSPMKGHSHVYWYRQLPEEGLKFMVYLQKENIIDESGMPKERFSAEFPKEGPSILRIQQVVRGDSAAYFCASSPRTGRGETQYFGPGTRLLVL.

V and J are TRBV2 and TRBJ2-4; D may be TRBD2 (5 bases). V lost 7 bases, J lost 0 bases, and 7 bases lay in between. Germline CDR1 SNHLY, CDR2 FYNNEI. The CDR3 extends over 13 amino acids. The CDR3 coding sequence is TGTGCCAGCAACCGGGAAGCCAAAAACATTCAGTACTTC. It is translated as CASNREAKNIQYF.

The J gene is TRBJ2-7, the V gene TRBV6-6; 11 bases align to TRBD2. This CDR3 spans 17 amino acids. The V gene end was trimmed by 0 bases and the J gene end by 7 bases; junction bases not matched to a gene: 11. Germline V CDR1 and CDR2: MNHNY, SVGAGI (reference sequence). Written as DNA, the CDR3 is TGTGCCAGCAGTTACTCGACTAGCGGGACTGCCAGGAGAGAGCAGTACTTC. It is translated as CASSYSTSGTARREQYF.

A few counts support this clonotype. V usage is TRBV3-1 and J usage is TRBJ1-5; D may be TRBD1 (5 bases). V dropped 0 bases and J dropped 5 bases, with 11 bases sitting between them. Germline CDR1 and CDR2: LGHDT and YNNKEL (reference sequence). This CDR3 has 15 residues. This CDR3 reads CASSQDSRGDQPQHF. In DNA, the CDR3 is TGTGCCAGCAGCCAAGACAGCCGAGGGGATCAGCCCCAGCATTTT. The full variable domain, with the rest looked up from reference TRBV3-1 and TRBJ1-5, is DTAVSQTPKYLVTQMGNDKSIKCEQNLGHDTMYWYKQDSKKFLKIMFSYNNKELIINETVPNRFSPKSPDKAHLNLHINSLELGDSAVYFCASSQDSRGDQPQHFGDGTRLSIL.

This clonotype occurred a few times. The gene calls are TRBV20-1 and TRBJ2-5, with D unclear. The CDR3 spans 10 residues. The V end was cut by 6 bases, the J end by 5 bases, with 7 bases between. Germline loops: CDR1 DFQATT, CDR2 SNEGSKA (reference sequence). The CDR3: CSALRETQYF. For the CDR3, the DNA is TGCAGTGCGCTGAGGGAGACCCAGTACTTC.

This clonotype was counted only a few times. The CDR3 region has the DNA TGTGCCACCTCCGGCGCCAGAAACACCGGGGAGCTGTTTTTT. It yields the protein CATSGARNTGELFF. This chain joins TRBV24-1 and TRBJ2-2; D remains unclear. Germline values: CDR1 KGHDR, CDR2 SFDVKD. The CDR3 loop spans 14 amino acids. Trimming cost V 9 bases and J 2 bases, with 12 bases left between them.

This sequence joins TRBV28 and TRBJ2-7; 11 positions agree with TRBD2. Trimming cost V 7 bases and J 7 bases; bases outside gene matches: 12. This CDR3 region has 15 residues. Looked up from germline, CDR1 is MDHEN and CDR2 is SYDVKM. The CDR3 loop is CASTTGLAGGREQYF. The DNA for the CDR3 is TGTGCCAGCACCACCGGGCTAGCGGGGGGCCGTGAGCAGTACTTC.

This chain joins TRBV20-1 and TRBJ2-7, with D tentatively TRBD1 (5 bases). Trimming shortened V by 6 bases and J by 6 bases, and 24 bases separated the two germline ends. This CDR3 is 15 amino acids long. CDR1 is DFQATT, CDR2 SNEGSKA, per germline (reference sequence). CDR3 DNA: TGCAGTGCGCTTGAGGCAGGGATAATAAGGGGCGAGCAGTACTTC. Amino acids: CSALEAGIIRGEQYF.

This clonotype has ten or more counts. The gene calls are TRBV6-5 and TRBJ2-7; unclear D gene. The V gene's germline CDR1 is MNHEY and CDR2 SVGAGI. V lost 10 bases and J 2 bases, leaving 18 bases between the germline ends. The CDR3 consists of 14 residues. Here the CDR3 reads CATYPIQRPYEQYF. The DNA of the CDR3 is TGTGCCACCTATCCCATACAACGACCCTACGAGCAGTACTTC.

This clonotype was recorded a few times. The V call is TRBV12-3 or TRBV12-4, the J call TRBJ2-1; D might be TRBD1 or TRBD2, each matching 5 bases. The CDR3 is 16 residues long. V gave up 4 bases and J gave up 12 bases, with 25 bases separating them. The chain's CDR3 is CASSSGAAGEMSGQFF. Here the CDR3 DNA reads TGTGCCAGCAGTTCCGGGGCGGCGGGCGAAATGAGCGGGCAGTTCTTC.

The CDR3 is CASSFRDRGPIGELFF. For the CDR3, the DNA is TGTGCCAGCAGTTTCCGGGACAGGGGGCCCATCGGGGAGCTGTTTTTT. This rearrangement joins TRBV27 to TRBJ2-2, with TRBD1 matching over 12 bases. CDR3 size: 16 residues. CDR1 is MNHEY, CDR2 SMNVEV, per germline (reference sequence). Trimming cost V 3 bases and J 7 bases; bases outside gene matches: 6.

This clonotype has a count of ten or more. CDR3 DNA: TGCAGCGTTAGGACTAGCGGGAAAACTTACAATGAGCAGTTCTTC. Protein sequence: CSVRTSGKTYNEQFF. This chain connects TRBV29-1 to TRBJ2-1, with 12 bases fitting TRBD2. CDR3 length: 15 residues. Germline lookup yields CDR1 SQVTM and CDR2 ANQGSEA. The J segment lost 4 bases and the V segment lost 5 bases, leaving 6 bases of the junction unmatched.

This clonotype was counted only a few times. The J gene is TRBJ1-1, the V gene TRBV27; D may be TRBD1 (6 bases). Trimming stripped 2 bases from V and 7 bases from J, with 11 bases between. From germline, CDR1 is MNHEY and CDR2 SMNVEV (reference sequence). This CDR3 is built from 13 residues. CDR3 loop: CASSLGRGGEAFF. The DNA for the CDR3 is TGTGCCAGCAGTTTAGGCAGGGGAGGTGAAGCTTTCTTT.

This clonotype was observed a few times. V usage is TRBV7-2 and J usage is TRBJ1-1; 9 nucleotides align to TRBD1. The junction had 13 bases not matched to a gene; V was cut back by 0 bases and J by 11 bases. Germline V gives CDR1 SGHTA, CDR2 FQGNSA. This CDR3 has 16 residues. CDR3 sequence: CASSLAGTGTQSSAFF. CDR3 in DNA: TGTGCCAGCAGCTTAGCCGGGACAGGGACTCAGTCTTCGGCTTTCTTT. Full variable domain (rest looked up from reference TRBV7-2 and TRBJ1-1): GAGVSQSPSNKVTEKGKDVELRCDPISGHTALYWYRQSLGQGLEFLIYFQGNSAPDKSGLPSDRFSAERTGGSVSTLTIQRTQQEDSAVYLCASSLAGTGTQSSAFFGQGTRLTVV.

This chain uses TRBV27 with TRBJ2-5; maybe TRBD2 (6 bases). The germline V gene encodes CDR1 MNHEY and CDR2 SMNVEV (reference sequence). This CDR3 is built from 15 residues. V lost 7 bases and J lost 0, with 15 bases in between. CDR3 in DNA: TGTGCCAGCAACCGCCTGGCGGGAAACCAAGAGACCCAGTACTTC. As protein: CASNRLAGNQETQYF.

The chain couples TRBV4-2 to TRBJ1-1; 11 bases agree with TRBD1. Unmatched junction bases numbered 8, after V lost 2 bases and J lost 12 bases. This CDR3 has 14 residues. In germline, CDR1 is LGHNA, CDR2 YNFKEQ. CDR3 protein: CASSQSGTGGRPFF. The CDR3 DNA reads as TGTGCCAGCAGCCAATCGGGGACAGGGGGGAGGCCTTTCTTT.

In regard to this clonotype: One base separates it from a far larger clone, so it is likely a read error. The chain joins TRBV10-3 to TRBJ2-5; the match to TRBD2 covers 8 bases. Losses at the gene ends were 6 bases for V and 1 base for J; bases not matched to a gene: 4. The CDR3 has 14 amino acids. Looked up from germline, CDR1 is ENHRY and CDR2 is SYGVKD. Written as DNA, the CDR3 is TGTGCCATCAGCCTGGCGGGGGGCCAAGAGACCCAGTACTTC. It specifies CAISLAGGQETQYF.

This clonotype was observed many times. J is TRBJ2-6 and V is TRBV6-5, with D uncertain. Germline CDR1 MNHEY, CDR2 SVGAGI. Trimming pared 0 bases from V and 4 bases from J, leaving 7 bases between. The CDR3 is 15 residues long. Written as DNA, the CDR3 is TGTGCCAGCAGTTACTCAATTCAGGGGGCCAACGTCCTGACTTTC. As protein: CASSYSIQGANVLTF.